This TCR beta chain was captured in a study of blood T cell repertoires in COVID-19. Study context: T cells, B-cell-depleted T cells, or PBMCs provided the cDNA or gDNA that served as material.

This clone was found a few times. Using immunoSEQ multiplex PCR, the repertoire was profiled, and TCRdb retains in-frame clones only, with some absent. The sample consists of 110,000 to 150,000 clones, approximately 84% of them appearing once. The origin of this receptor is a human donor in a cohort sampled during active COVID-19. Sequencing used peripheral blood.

For the CDR3, the DNA is TGTGCCAGCAGCTTCCGAGGGGCAGGACTAGCGGCCTACAATGAGCAGTTCTTC. Translating it yields CASSFRGAGLAAYNEQFF. This rearrangement joins TRBV11-2 to TRBJ2-1, with 10 bases that match TRBD2. Germline assignment: CDR1 SGHAT and CDR2 FQNNGV. The CDR3 loop spans 18 amino acids. The V gene end was trimmed by 3 bases and the J gene end by 2 bases; junction bases not matched to a gene: 10.